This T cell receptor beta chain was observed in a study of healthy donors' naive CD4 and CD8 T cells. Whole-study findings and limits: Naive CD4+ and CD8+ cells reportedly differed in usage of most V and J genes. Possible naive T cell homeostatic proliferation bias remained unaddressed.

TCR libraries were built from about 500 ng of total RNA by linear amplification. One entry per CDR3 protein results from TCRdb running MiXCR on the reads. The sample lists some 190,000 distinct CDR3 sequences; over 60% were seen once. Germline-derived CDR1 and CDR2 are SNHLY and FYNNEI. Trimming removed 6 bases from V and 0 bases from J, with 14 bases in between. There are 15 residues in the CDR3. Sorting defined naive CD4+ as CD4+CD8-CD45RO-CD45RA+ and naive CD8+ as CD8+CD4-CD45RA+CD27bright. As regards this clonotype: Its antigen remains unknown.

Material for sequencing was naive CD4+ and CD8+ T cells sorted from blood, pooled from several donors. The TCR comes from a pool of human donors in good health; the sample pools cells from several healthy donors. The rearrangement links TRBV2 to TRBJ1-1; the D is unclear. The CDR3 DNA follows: TGTGCCAGCAGCAAACTAGAGGGTATGAACACTGAAGCTTTCTTT. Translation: CASSKLEGMNTEAFF.